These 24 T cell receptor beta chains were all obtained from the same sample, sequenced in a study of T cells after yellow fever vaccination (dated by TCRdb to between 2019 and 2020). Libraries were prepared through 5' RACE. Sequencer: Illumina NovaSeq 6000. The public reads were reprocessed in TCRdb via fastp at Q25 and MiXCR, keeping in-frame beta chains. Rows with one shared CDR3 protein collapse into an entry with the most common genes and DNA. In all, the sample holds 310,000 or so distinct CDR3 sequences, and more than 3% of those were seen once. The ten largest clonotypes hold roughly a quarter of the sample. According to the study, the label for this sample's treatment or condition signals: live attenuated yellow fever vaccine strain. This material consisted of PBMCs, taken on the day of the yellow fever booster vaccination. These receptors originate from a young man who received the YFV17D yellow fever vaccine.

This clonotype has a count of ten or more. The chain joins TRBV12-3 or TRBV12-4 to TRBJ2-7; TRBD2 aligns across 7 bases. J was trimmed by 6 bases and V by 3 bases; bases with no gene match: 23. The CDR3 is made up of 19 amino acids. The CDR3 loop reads CASSFARRRREGGSGEQYF. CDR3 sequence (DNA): TGTGCCAGCAGTTTCGCCCGCAGGCGACGCGAGGGAGGGAGCGGCGAGCAGTACTTC.

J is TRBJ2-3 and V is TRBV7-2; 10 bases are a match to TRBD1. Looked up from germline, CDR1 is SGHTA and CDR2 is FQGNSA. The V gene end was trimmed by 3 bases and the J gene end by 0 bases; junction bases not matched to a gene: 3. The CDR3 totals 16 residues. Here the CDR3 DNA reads TGTGCCAGCAGCTTCCGGGGACAGGGGAGCACAGATACGCAGTATTTT. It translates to CASSFRGQGSTDTQYF.

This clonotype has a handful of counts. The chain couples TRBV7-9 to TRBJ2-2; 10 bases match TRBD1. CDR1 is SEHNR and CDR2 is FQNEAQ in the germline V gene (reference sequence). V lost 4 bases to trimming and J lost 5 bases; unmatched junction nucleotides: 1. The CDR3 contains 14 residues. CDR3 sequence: CASSWGQGTGELFF. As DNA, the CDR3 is TGTGCCAGCAGCTGGGGACAGGGGACCGGGGAGCTGTTTTTT.

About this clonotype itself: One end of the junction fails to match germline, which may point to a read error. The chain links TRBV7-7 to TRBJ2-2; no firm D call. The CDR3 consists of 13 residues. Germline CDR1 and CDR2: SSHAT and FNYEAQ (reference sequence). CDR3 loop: CASSPSRFGELFF. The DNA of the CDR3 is TGTGCTAGCAGCCCTTCAAGGTTCGGGGAGCTGTTTTTT.

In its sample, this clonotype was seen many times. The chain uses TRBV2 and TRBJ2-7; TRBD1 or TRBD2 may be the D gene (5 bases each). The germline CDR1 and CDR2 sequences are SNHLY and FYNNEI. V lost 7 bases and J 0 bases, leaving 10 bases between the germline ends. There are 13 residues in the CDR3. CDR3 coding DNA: TGTGCCAGCACCAAGAGGGGCTCCTACGAGCAGTACTTC. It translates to CASTKRGSYEQYF.

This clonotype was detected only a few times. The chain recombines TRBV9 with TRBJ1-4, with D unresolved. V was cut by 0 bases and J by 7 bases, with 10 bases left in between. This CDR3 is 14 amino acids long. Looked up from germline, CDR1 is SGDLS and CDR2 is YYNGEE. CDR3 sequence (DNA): TGTGCCAGCAGCGTAGACCCAGTCGGTGAAAAACTGTTTTTT. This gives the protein CASSVDPVGEKLFF. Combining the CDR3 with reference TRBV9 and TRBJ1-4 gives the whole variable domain DSGVTQTPKHLITATGQRVTLRCSPRSGDLSVYWYQQSLDQGLQFLIQYYNGEERAKGNILERFSAQQFPDLHSELNLSSLELGDSALYFCASSVDPVGEKLFFGSGTQLSVL.

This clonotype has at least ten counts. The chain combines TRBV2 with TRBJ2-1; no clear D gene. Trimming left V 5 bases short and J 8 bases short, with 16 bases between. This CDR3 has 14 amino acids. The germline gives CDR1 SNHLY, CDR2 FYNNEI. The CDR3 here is CASSPRVGFDEQFF. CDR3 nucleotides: TGTGCCAGCAGTCCCCGGGTTGGGTTCGATGAGCAGTTCTTC.

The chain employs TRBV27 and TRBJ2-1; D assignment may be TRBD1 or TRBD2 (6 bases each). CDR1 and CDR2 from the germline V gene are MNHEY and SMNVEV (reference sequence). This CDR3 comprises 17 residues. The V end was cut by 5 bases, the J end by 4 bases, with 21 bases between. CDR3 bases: TGTGCCAGCAGTAAACAGCCGGGGGACACACTATACAATGAGCAGTTCTTC. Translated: CASSKQPGDTLYNEQFF.

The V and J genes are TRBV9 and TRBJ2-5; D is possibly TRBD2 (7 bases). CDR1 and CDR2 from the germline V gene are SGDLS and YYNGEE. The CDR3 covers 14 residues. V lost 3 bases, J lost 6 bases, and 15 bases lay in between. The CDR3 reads CASSAGGLGQTQYF. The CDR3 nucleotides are TGTGCCAGCAGCGCCGGGGGGCTTGGACAGACCCAGTACTTC.

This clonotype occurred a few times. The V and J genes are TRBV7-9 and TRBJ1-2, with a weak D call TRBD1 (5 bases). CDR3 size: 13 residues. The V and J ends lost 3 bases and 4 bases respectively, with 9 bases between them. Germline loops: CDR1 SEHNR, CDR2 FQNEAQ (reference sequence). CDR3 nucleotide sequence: TGTGCCAGCAGCTTGTCAGGGCTCTATGGCTACACCTTC. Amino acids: CASSLSGLYGYTF.

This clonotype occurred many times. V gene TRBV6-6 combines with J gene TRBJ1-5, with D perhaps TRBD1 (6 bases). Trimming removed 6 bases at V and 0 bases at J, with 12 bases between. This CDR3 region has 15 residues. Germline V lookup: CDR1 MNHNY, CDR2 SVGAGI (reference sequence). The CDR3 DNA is TGTGCCAGCAGAGCCTTACAGGGTAGCAATCAGCCCCAGCATTTT. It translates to CASRALQGSNQPQHF.

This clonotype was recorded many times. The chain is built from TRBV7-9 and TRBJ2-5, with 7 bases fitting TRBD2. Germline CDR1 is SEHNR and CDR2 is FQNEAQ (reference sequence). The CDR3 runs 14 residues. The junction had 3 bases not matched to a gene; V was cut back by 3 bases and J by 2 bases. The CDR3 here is CASSLVGGQETQYF. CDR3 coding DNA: TGTGCCAGCAGCTTGGTGGGGGGGCAAGAGACCCAGTACTTC.

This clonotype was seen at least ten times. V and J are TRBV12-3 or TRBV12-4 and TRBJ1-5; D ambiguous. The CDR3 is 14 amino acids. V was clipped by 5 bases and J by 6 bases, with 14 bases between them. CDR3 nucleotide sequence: TGTGCCAGCAGTAAGACGGACTCGGGTCAGCCCCAGCATTTT. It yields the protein CASSKTDSGQPQHF.

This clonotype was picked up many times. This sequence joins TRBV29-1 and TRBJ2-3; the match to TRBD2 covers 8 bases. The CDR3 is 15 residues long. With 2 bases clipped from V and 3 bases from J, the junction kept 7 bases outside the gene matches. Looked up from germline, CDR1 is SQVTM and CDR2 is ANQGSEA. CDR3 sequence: CSVEIGRGGTDTQYF. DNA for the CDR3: TGCAGCGTTGAAATCGGTCGGGGGGGAACAGATACGCAGTATTTT.

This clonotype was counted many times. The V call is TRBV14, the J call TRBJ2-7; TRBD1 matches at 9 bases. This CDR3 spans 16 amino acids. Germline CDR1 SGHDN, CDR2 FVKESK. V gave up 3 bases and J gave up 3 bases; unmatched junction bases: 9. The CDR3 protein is CASSHLDRGLNYEQYF. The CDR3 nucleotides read TGTGCCAGCAGCCACCTGGACAGGGGTTTAAACTACGAGCAGTACTTC.

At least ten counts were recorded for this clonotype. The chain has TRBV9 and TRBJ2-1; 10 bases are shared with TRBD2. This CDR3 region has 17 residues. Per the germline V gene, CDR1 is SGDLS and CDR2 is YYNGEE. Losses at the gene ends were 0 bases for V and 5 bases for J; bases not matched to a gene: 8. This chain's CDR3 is CASSVATGLAGDNEQFF. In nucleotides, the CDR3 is TGTGCCAGCAGCGTAGCTACAGGGCTAGCGGGGGACAATGAGCAGTTCTTC.

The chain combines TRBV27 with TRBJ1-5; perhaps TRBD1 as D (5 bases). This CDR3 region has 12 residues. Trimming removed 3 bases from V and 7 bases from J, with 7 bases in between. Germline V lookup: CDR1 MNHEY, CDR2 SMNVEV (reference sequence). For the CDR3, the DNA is TGTGCCAGCAGTTTTTGGGGGCAGCCCCAGCATTTT. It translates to CASSFWGQPQHF.

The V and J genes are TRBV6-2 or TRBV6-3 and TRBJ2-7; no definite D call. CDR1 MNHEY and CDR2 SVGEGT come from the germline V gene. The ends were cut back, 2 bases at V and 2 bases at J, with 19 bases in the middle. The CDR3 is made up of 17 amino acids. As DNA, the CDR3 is TGTGCCAGCAGTTACCGCGTAGTGAACGCACGGACCTACGAGCAGTACGTC. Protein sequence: CASSYRVVNARTYEQYV.

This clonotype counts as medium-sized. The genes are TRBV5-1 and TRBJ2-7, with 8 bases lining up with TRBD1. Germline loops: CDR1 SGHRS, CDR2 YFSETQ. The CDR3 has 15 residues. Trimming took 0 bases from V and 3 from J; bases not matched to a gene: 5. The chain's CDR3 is CASSLGGQGHYEQYV. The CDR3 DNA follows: TGCGCCAGCAGCTTGGGTGGACAGGGCCACTACGAGCAGTACGTC.

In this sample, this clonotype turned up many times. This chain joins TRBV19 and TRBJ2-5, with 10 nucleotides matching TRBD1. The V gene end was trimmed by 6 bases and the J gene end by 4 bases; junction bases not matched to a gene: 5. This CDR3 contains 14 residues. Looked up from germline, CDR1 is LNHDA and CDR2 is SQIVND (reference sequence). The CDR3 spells CASSRTGGRETQYF. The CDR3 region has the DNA TGTGCCAGTAGCCGGACAGGGGGTCGAGAGACCCAGTACTTC.

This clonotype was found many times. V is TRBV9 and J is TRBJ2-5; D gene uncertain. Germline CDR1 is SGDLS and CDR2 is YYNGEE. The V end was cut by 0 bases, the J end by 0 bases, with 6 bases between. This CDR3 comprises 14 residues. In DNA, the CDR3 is TGTGCCAGCAGCGTAGCCGACTACCAAGAGACCCAGTACTTC. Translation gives CASSVADYQETQYF.

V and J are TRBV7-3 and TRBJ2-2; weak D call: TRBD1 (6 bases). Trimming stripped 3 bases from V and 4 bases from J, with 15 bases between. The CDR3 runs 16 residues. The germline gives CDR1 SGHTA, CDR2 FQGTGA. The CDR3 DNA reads TGTGCCAGCAGCTTTTCGGGGACACCAAGCACCGGGGAGCTGTTTTTT. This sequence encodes CASSFSGTPSTGELFF.

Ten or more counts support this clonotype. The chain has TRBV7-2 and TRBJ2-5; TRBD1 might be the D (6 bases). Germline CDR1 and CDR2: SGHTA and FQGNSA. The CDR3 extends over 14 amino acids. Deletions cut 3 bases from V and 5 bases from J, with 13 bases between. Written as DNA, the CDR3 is TGTGCCAGCAGCTTTGACAGGCTCGGCGAGACCCAGTACTTC. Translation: CASSFDRLGETQYF.

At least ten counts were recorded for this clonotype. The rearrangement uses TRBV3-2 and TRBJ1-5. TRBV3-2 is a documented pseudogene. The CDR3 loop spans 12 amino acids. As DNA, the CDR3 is TGTGCCAGCAGCCAAGAGGGTCAGCCCCAGCATTTT. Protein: CASSQEGQPQHF.